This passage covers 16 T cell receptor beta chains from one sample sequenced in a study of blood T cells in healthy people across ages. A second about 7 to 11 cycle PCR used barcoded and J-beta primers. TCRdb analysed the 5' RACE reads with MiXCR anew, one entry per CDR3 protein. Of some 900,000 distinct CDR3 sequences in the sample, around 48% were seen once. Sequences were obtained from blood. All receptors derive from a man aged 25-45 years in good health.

The CDR3 spells CASSQEPGQGNSPLHF. CDR3 nucleotides: TGTGCCAGCAGCCAGGAACCGGGACAAGGGAATTCACCCCTCCACTTT. This chain uses TRBV6-6 with TRBJ1-6; TRBD1 is a possible D gene (6 bases). The V gene lost 6 bases and the J gene lost 7 bases, with 19 bases spanning the gap. The CDR3 is made up of 16 amino acids. Germline CDR1 reads MNHNY; CDR2 reads SVGAGI (reference sequence).

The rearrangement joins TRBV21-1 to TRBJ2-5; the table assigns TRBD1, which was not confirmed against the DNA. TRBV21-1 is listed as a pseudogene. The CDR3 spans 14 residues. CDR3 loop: CASSRTLSQETQYF. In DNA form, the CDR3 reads TGTGCCAGCAGCAGGACACTCTCCCAAGAGACCCAGTACTTC.

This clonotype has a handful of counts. CDR3 sequence (DNA): TGTGCCAGCAGCCATTCGGCTCCGAATGAGCAGTTCTTC. It translates to CASSHSAPNEQFF. V usage is TRBV3-1 and J usage is TRBJ2-1; D is unresolved. Between the trimmed V and J ends, which lost 3 bases and 7 bases, there was a span of 10 bases. The CDR3 extends over 13 amino acids. Germline V CDR1 and CDR2: LGHDT, YNNKEL (reference sequence).

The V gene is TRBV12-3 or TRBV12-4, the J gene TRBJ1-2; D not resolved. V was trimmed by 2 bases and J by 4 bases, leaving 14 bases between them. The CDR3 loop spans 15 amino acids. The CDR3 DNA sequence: TGTGCCAGCAGTTTATTTCATCGGACTAGCTATGGCTACACCTTC. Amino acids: CASSLFHRTSYGYTF.

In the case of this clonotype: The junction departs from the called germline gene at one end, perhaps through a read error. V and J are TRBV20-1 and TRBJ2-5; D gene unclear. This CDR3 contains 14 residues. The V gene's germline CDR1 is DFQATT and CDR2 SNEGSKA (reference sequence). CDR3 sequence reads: CSARDLAAQETLYF. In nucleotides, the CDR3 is TGCAGTGCTAGAGATTTGGCAGCCCAAGAGACCCTGTACTTC.

CDR3 protein: CASSPLTSGRYTDTQYF. For the CDR3, the DNA is TGTGCCAGCAGCCCCCTGACTAGCGGGCGATACACAGATACGCAGTATTTT. This chain connects TRBV3-1 to TRBJ2-3; 10 nucleotides align to TRBD2. CDR1 is LGHDT and CDR2 is YNNKEL in the germline V gene (reference sequence). The CDR3 loop spans 17 amino acids. The V segment lost 4 bases and the J segment 2 bases; nucleotides outside the gene matches: 9.

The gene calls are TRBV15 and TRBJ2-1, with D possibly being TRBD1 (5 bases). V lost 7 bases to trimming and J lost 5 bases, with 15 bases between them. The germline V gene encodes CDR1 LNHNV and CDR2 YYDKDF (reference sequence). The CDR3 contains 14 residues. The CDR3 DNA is TGTGCCACCATGGGGCAGAGAACCCACAATGAGCAGTTCTTC. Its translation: CATMGQRTHNEQFF.

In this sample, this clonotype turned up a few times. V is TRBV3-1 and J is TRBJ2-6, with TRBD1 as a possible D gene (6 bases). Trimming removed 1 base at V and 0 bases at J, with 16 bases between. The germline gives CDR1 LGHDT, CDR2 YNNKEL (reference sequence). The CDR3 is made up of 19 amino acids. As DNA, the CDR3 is TGTGCCAGCAGCCAAGTTGCCTATGGGGGCCGCTCTGGGGCCAACGTCCTGACTTTC. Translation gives CASSQVAYGGRSGANVLTF.

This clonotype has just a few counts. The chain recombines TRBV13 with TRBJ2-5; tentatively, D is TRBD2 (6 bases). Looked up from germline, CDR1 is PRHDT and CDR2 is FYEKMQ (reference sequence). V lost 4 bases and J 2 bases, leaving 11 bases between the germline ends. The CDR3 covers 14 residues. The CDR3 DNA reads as TGTGCCAGCAGCTGGAGGCGGGGACAAGAGACCCAGTACTTC. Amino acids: CASSWRRGQETQYF.

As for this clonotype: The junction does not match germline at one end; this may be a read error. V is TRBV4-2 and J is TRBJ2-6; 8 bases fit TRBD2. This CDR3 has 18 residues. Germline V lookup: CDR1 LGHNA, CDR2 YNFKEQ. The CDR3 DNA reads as TGTGCCGGCAGCCTCGAAACTAGCGGAGCAACTGGGGCCAACGTCCTGACTTTC. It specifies CAGSLETSGATGANVLTF.

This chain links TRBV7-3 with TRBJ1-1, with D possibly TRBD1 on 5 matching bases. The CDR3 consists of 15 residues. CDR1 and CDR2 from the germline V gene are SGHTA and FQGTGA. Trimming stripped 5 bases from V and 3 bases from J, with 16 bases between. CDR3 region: CASSQSGQGYTEAFF. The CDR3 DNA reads TGTGCCAGCAGCCAAAGCGGGCAGGGCTACACTGAAGCTTTCTTT. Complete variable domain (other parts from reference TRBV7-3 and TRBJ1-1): GAGVSQTPSNKVTEKGKYVELRCDPISGHTALYWYRQSLGQGPEFLIYFQGTGAADDSGLPNDRFFAVRPEGSVSTLKIQRTERGDSAVYLCASSQSGQGYTEAFFGQGTRLTVV.

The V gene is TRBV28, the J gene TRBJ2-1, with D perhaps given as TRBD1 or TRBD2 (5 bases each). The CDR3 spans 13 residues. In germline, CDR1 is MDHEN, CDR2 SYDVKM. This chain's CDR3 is CASRDQMRDEQFF. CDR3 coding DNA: TGTGCGAGCCGGGACCAAATGCGCGATGAGCAGTTCTTC. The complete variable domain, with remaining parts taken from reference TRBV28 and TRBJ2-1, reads DVKVTQSSRYLVKRTGEKVFLECVQDMDHENMFWYRQDPGLGLRLIYFSYDVKMKEKGDIPEGYSVSREKKERFSLILESASTNQTSMYLCASRDQMRDEQFFGPGTRLTVL.

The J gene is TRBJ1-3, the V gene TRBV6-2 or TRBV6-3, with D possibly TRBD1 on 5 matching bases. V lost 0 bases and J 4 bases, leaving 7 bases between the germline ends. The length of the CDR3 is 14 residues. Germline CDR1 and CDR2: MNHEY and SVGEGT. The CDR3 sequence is CASSYSDIGNTIYF. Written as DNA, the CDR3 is TGTGCCAGCAGTTACTCGGACATCGGAAACACCATATATTTT.

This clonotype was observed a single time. CDR3 in amino acids: CASSETEADTQYF. The CDR3 bases are TGTGCCAGCAGTGAAACTGAAGCAGATACGCAGTATTTT. The chain employs TRBV7-8 and TRBJ2-3; D uncertain. The CDR3 length is 13 residues. The V gene's germline CDR1 is SGHVS and CDR2 FQNEAQ. V lost 6 bases to trimming and J lost 4 bases, with 11 bases between them.

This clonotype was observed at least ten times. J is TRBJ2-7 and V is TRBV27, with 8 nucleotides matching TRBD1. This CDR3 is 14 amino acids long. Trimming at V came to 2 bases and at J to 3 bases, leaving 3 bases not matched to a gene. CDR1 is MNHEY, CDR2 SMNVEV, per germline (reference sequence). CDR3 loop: CASSLGQGLYEQYF. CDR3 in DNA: TGTGCCAGCAGTTTAGGACAGGGTCTCTACGAGCAGTACTTC.

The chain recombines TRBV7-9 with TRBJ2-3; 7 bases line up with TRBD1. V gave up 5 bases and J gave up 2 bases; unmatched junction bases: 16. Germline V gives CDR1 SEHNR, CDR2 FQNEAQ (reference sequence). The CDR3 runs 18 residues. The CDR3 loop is CASSGTTAGTVLTDTQYF. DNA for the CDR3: TGTGCCAGCAGCGGAACCACTGCCGGGACAGTACTCACAGATACGCAGTATTTT.